Below are 2 T cell receptor beta chains sequenced from a single sample in a study of cytomegalovirus exposure and HLA in healthy donors. The PCR used 60 Vbeta and 13 Jbeta primers. Using immunoSEQ multiplex PCR, the repertoire was profiled, and TCRdb retains in-frame clones only, with some absent. The sample shows 100,000 or so clones, 75% to 90% of them seen only once. Material: PBMCs. These receptors originate from a man aged 25 to 40 in good health and CMV-seronegative.

CDR3 bases: TGTGCCAGCAGCTTAGGTTCAGGGGGTATAGAGACCCAGTACTTC. It yields the protein CASSLGSGGIETQYF. The J gene is TRBJ2-5, the V gene TRBV7-6, with 7 positions matching TRBD1. In germline, CDR1 is SGHVS, CDR2 FNYEAQ. The V and J ends lost 1 base and 4 bases, in that order; junction bases with no gene match: 6. The CDR3 covers 15 residues.

The genes are TRBV23-1 and TRBJ1-2; D remains ambiguous. TRBV23-1 is placed among ORFs of uncertain function. The CDR3 contains 14 residues. Trimming stripped 0 bases from V and 6 bases from J, with 11 bases between. Here the CDR3 DNA reads TGCGCCAGCAGTCAATCGGTGCGATGCCATGGCTACACCTTC. Protein sequence: CASSQSVRCHGYTF.